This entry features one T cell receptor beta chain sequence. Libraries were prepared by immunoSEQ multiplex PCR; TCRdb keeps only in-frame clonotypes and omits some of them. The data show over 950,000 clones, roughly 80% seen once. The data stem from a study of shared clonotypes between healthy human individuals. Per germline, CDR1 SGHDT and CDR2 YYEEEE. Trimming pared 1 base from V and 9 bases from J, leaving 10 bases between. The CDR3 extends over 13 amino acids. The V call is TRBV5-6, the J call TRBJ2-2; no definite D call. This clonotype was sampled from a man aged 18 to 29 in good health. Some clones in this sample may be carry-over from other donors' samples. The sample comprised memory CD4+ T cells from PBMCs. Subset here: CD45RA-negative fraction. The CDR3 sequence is CASSLTPGRELFF. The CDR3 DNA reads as TGTGCCAGCAGCTTGACACCCGGCCGGGAGCTGTTTTTT. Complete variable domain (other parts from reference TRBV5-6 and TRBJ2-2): DAGVTQSPTHLIKTRGQQVTLRCSPKSGHDTVSWYQQALGQGPQFIFQYYEEEERQRGNFPDRFSGHQFPNYSSELNVNALLLGDSALYLCASSLTPGRELFFGEGSRLTVL.